A single sample is the source of the 17 T cell receptor beta chains below, sequenced in a study of blood T cell repertoires in COVID-19. TCRdb's copy holds only in-frame clones and misses some; the assay was immunoSEQ multiplex PCR. The sample has tens of thousands of clones; under 90% are singletons. The source material was peripheral blood. These receptors were collected from a woman older than 75 with acute or convalescent COVID-19.

The J gene is TRBJ2-7, the V gene TRBV7-9, with 14 bases lining up with TRBD2. The CDR3 sequence is 15 residues long. In germline, CDR1 is SEHNR, CDR2 FQNEAQ (reference sequence). J gave up 4 bases and V 5 bases, and 4 bases lay outside the gene matches. The CDR3 region has the DNA TGTGCCAGCAGCCCGGGACTAGCGGGGGTTTACGAGCAGTACTTC. It translates to CASSPGLAGVYEQYF.

CDR3 sequence reads: CSVAVDLDEQFF. As DNA, the CDR3 is TGCAGCGTTGCGGTCGATTTGGATGAGCAGTTCTTC. V is TRBV29-1 and J is TRBJ2-1; D is undetermined. Germline values: CDR1 SQVTM, CDR2 ANQGSEA. Trimming took off 4 bases at V and 8 bases at J, with 12 bases between the two ends. The CDR3 sequence is 12 residues long.

The J gene is TRBJ1-4, the V gene TRBV2, with 10 positions matching TRBD1. The CDR3 runs 15 residues. The V segment lost 3 bases and the J segment 8 bases; nucleotides outside the gene matches: 6. From germline, CDR1 is SNHLY and CDR2 FYNNEI. CDR3 DNA: TGTGCCAGCAGTGACCGACAGGGGGCAGAAGAAAAACTGTTTTTT. As protein: CASSDRQGAEEKLFF.

The chain employs TRBV7-6 and TRBJ2-3; tentatively, D is TRBD2 (6 bases). Germline assignment: CDR1 SGHVS and CDR2 FNYEAQ. V lost 6 bases to trimming and J lost 6 bases, with 22 bases between them. The CDR3 runs 16 residues. The CDR3 region is CASSSTGLAGGDTQYF. CDR3 in DNA: TGTGCCAGCAGTTCCACCGGGCTAGCTGGAGGGGATACGCAGTATTTT.

The chain joins TRBV19 to TRBJ1-2; TRBD1 matches 9 bases. Trimming took 6 bases from V and 2 from J; bases not matched to a gene: 10. This CDR3 spans 16 amino acids. Germline assignment: CDR1 LNHDA and CDR2 SQIVND (reference sequence). In DNA form, the CDR3 reads TGTGCCAGTAGGAGGGGGACAGGGCGCGGGAACTATGGCTACACCTTC. This translates into CASRRGTGRGNYGYTF.

The chain recombines TRBV5-1 with TRBJ1-1; D might be TRBD1 (6 bases). V was clipped by 3 bases and J by 5 bases, with 17 bases between them. The CDR3 loop spans 15 amino acids. Germline assignment: CDR1 SGHRS and CDR2 YFSETQ. The chain's CDR3 is CASSSTPRGLTEAFF. The CDR3 coding sequence is TGCGCCAGCAGCTCCACCCCTAGGGGGTTAACTGAAGCTTTCTTT.

The V gene is TRBV30, the J gene TRBJ2-2; tentative D call: TRBD1 (6 bases). V dropped 4 bases and J dropped 5 bases, with 11 bases sitting between them. The CDR3 is made up of 13 amino acids. The germline gives CDR1 GTSNPN, CDR2 SVGIG (reference sequence). The CDR3 DNA is TGTGCCTGGACTCGACAGGCGACCGGGGAGCTGTTTTTT. Amino acid sequence: CAWTRQATGELFF.

This sequence joins TRBV6-5 and TRBJ2-3, with 7 bases that match TRBD1. The CDR3 totals 14 residues. The trim removed 6 bases at V and 3 bases at J, leaving 6 bases unmatched. The germline V gene has CDR1 MNHEY and CDR2 SVGAGI. DNA of the CDR3: TGTGCCAGCAGCCAGACACAGGGGACAGATACGCAGTATTTT. It encodes CASSQTQGTDTQYF.

The chain carries TRBV14 and TRBJ1-1, with a weak D call TRBD1 (6 bases). Trimming left V 4 bases short and J 3 bases short, with 12 bases between. This CDR3 is built from 14 residues. In germline, CDR1 is SGHDN, CDR2 FVKESK. The CDR3 reads CASSPQGGYTEAFF. For the CDR3, the DNA is TGTGCCAGCAGCCCGCAAGGGGGATACACTGAAGCTTTCTTT.

The chain links TRBV5-1 to TRBJ1-6, with TRBD1 matching 7 bases. CDR3 length equals 16 residues. Germline V gives CDR1 SGHRS, CDR2 YFSETQ. Trimming cost V 0 bases and J 10 bases; bases outside gene matches: 10. The CDR3 sequence is CASSLDGGTAPSPLHF. In DNA form, the CDR3 reads TGCGCCAGCAGCTTGGATGGTGGGACAGCCCCCTCACCCCTCCACTTT.

J is TRBJ1-4 and V is TRBV15; perhaps TRBD1 as D (6 bases). The CDR3 length is 15 residues. V lost 4 bases and J lost 7, with 16 bases in between. Germline-derived CDR1 and CDR2 are LNHNV and YYDKDF (reference sequence). The CDR3 bases are TGTGCCACCAGCATAACAGGGAGTCAGACTGAAAAACTGTTTTTT. Translating gives CATSITGSQTEKLFF.

The J gene is TRBJ2-2, the V gene TRBV10-2; D is uncertain. Germline values: CDR1 WSHSY, CDR2 SAAADI. CDR3 length: 13 amino acids. V was clipped by 6 bases and J by 2 bases, with 7 bases between them. In DNA form, the CDR3 reads TGCGCCAGCAGAACATACAACACCGGGGAGCTGTTTTTT. It codes for CASRTYNTGELFF.

The V call is TRBV5-4, the J call TRBJ1-6; a weak D match, TRBD1 (5 bases). Germline CDR1 SGHNT, CDR2 YYREEE (reference sequence). This CDR3 has 16 residues. Trimming stripped 0 bases from V and 10 bases from J, with 17 bases between. DNA for the CDR3: TGTGCCAGCAGCTTGGAGGGATGGGGCCTGGGCTCACCCCTCCACTTT. Its protein is CASSLEGWGLGSPLHF. Full variable domain (missing parts from reference TRBV5-4 and TRBJ1-6): ETGVTQSPTHLIKTRGQQVTLRCSSQSGHNTVSWYQQALGQGPQFIFQYYREEENGRGNFPPRFSGLQFPNYSSELNVNALELDDSALYLCASSLEGWGLGSPLHFGNGTRLTVT.

This clone was found once. V usage is TRBV18 and J usage is TRBJ1-5, with 7 bases aligning to TRBD1. The CDR3 runs 17 residues. The germline CDR1 and CDR2 sequences are KGHSH and LQKENI. Trimming took 3 bases from V and 2 from J; bases not matched to a gene: 10. CDR3 amino acids: CASSPSTGVIGNQPQHF. The DNA of the CDR3 is TGTGCCAGCTCACCTTCCACAGGGGTTATAGGCAATCAGCCCCAGCATTTT.

The chain links TRBV3-1 (or the pseudogene TRBV3-2) to TRBJ2-3, with TRBD2 identical over 8 bases. The trim removed 0 bases at V and 5 bases at J, leaving 7 bases unmatched. CDR3 length: 16 residues. Germline CDR1 is LGHDT and CDR2 is YNNKEL (reference sequence). The CDR3 DNA reads TGTGCCAGCAGCCAAGATATCGGGGGGGCCGAAGATACGCAGTATTTT. This gives the protein CASSQDIGGAEDTQYF.

The V and J genes are TRBV14 and TRBJ2-1; D is undetermined. The CDR3 totals 14 residues. CDR1 and CDR2 (germline): SGHDN, FVKESK. Trimming left V 2 bases short and J 3 bases short, with 8 bases between. The CDR3 sequence: CASSQFSIYNEQFF. In DNA form, the CDR3 reads TGTGCCAGCAGCCAATTTTCCATCTACAATGAGCAGTTCTTC. Combining the CDR3 with reference TRBV14 and TRBJ2-1 gives the whole variable domain EAGVTQFPSHSVIEKGQTVTLRCDPISGHDNLYWYRRVMGKEIKFLLHFVKESKQDESGMPNNRFLAERTGGTYSTLKVQPAELEDSGVYFCASSQFSIYNEQFFGPGTRLTVL.

The rearrangement links TRBV15 to TRBJ1-5, with D uncertain. This CDR3 is built from 15 residues. Germline V gene lookup returns CDR1 LNHNV and CDR2 YYDKDF (reference sequence). V was clipped by 0 bases and J by 4 bases, with 10 bases between them. Here the CDR3 DNA reads TGTGCCACCAGCAGAGATTTCGGGAAGAATCAGCCCCAGCATTTT. It encodes CATSRDFGKNQPQHF.